Below are 31 T cell receptor beta chains sequenced from a single sample in a study of cytomegalovirus exposure and HLA in healthy donors. This PCR relied on a set of 60 Vbeta primers and 13 Jbeta primers. Measured with immunoSEQ multiplex PCR; TCRdb has only the in-frame clones, and not every one. Among some 120,000 clones, less than 75% were seen once, and the ten largest hold around 3.9%. Sequenced: PBMCs. Every receptor here comes from a woman in her forties in good health and CMV-seronegative.

A remark on this clone: Other DNA sequences in the same sample also yield this CDR3. The genes are TRBV5-4 and TRBJ2-3; 8 bases map to TRBD2. The CDR3 spans 16 residues. CDR1 and CDR2 (germline): SGHNT, YYREEE (reference sequence). After removal of 5 bases from V and 1 base from J, the junction contained 9 bases not matched to a gene. The CDR3 spells CASRGGSGAGTDTQYF. Written as DNA, the CDR3 is TGTGCCAGCAGAGGCGGTAGCGGGGCGGGCACAGATACGCAGTATTTT.

The rearrangement joins TRBV9 to TRBJ2-5, with D possibly TRBD1 on 5 matching bases. V lost 0 bases, J lost 8 bases, and 14 bases lay in between. Germline assignment: CDR1 SGDLS and CDR2 YYNGEE. This CDR3 spans 14 amino acids. The chain's CDR3 is CASSVERLTGTQYF. The CDR3 DNA sequence: TGTGCCAGCAGCGTAGAGAGGTTAACAGGTACCCAGTACTTC.

The chain employs TRBV18 and TRBJ2-5; 7 bases are a match to TRBD2. Germline V lookup: CDR1 KGHSH, CDR2 LQKENI. The CDR3 runs to 15 residues. Germline trimming cut 4 bases from V and 2 bases from J; bases unmatched to any gene: 7. The CDR3 region is CASSQMTAGQETQYF. CDR3 sequence (DNA): TGTGCCAGCTCACAGATGACAGCGGGGCAAGAGACCCAGTACTTC.

The rearrangement links TRBV4-3 to TRBJ1-2; 8 bases are shared with TRBD1. V lost 0 bases and J lost 4; bases outside the gene matches: 7. Germline CDR1 reads LGHNA; CDR2 reads YSLEER. The CDR3 runs 16 residues. CDR3 loop: CASSQDQGAFRYGYTF. CDR3 nucleotides: TGCGCCAGCAGCCAAGATCAGGGGGCGTTTCGCTATGGCTACACCTTC.

This clone was seen just once. The chain joins TRBV5-6 to TRBJ2-5; TRBD1 agrees at 8 bases. This CDR3 is 18 amino acids long. Germline V gene data show CDR1 as SGHDT and CDR2 as YYEEEE. J was trimmed by 5 bases and V by 4 bases; bases with no gene match: 19. The chain's CDR3 is CASSPGYGTGRSGETQYF. Written as DNA, the CDR3 is TGTGCCAGCAGCCCCGGGTACGGGACAGGTCGATCGGGGGAGACCCAGTACTTC. Looking up the rest from reference TRBV5-6 and TRBJ2-5 gives the full variable domain: DAGVTQSPTHLIKTRGQQVTLRCSPKSGHDTVSWYQQALGQGPQFIFQYYEEEERQRGNFPDRFSGHQFPNYSSELNVNALLLGDSALYLCASSPGYGTGRSGETQYFGPGTRLLVL.

The genes are TRBV10-3 and TRBJ2-1; possibly TRBD2 for D (6 bases). V was shortened by 4 bases and J by 10 bases, with 17 bases between the two germline ends. The CDR3 runs 14 residues. Germline CDR1 ENHRY, CDR2 SYGVKD. The CDR3 is CAISAGTGVPEQFF. The CDR3 bases are TGTGCCATCAGTGCGGGGACGGGGGTACCCGAGCAGTTCTTC.

About this clone: Its ends do not fully match the called genes, so a read error is possible. The rearrangement joins TRBV2 to TRBJ1-2; no clear D. The CDR3 runs to 12 residues. Per germline, CDR1 SNHLY and CDR2 FYNNEI. The CDR3 is CASSEAGSSVAF. CDR3 in DNA: TGTGCCAGCAGTGAAGCGGGCTCTTCGGTAGCCTTC.

This clone was seen a few times. The chain is built from TRBV30 and TRBJ2-5; unclear D gene. Trimming stripped 0 bases from V and 5 bases from J, with 13 bases between. The CDR3 runs to 14 residues. Germline V gene sequence: CDR1 GTSNPN, CDR2 SVGIG (reference sequence). In DNA, the CDR3 is TGTGCCTGGAGTGTACGGGTGGGTCTCGAGACCCAGTACTTC. Protein sequence: CAWSVRVGLETQYF.

V usage is TRBV4-3 and J usage is TRBJ2-3, with D maybe TRBD1 (7 bases). Germline V gives CDR1 LGHNA, CDR2 YSLEER. This CDR3 region has 15 residues. Deletions cut 4 bases from V and 1 base from J, with 12 bases between. The DNA for the CDR3 is TGCGCCAGCAGCCTCGGAGGGGGCGGCACAGATACGCAGTATTTT. It translates to CASSLGGGGTDTQYF.

The chain has TRBV19 and TRBJ1-1; tentatively, D is TRBD1 (6 bases). The germline V gene encodes CDR1 LNHDA and CDR2 SQIVND (reference sequence). The CDR3 is 15 amino acids. Trimming cost V 5 bases and J 1 base, with 14 bases left between them. The CDR3 DNA reads TGTGCCAGTAGTCCCCGACAGGAGCAGAACACTGAAGCTTTCTTT. Translation gives CASSPRQEQNTEAFF.

The gene calls are TRBV11-3 and TRBJ1-5, with TRBD1 matching over 8 bases. From germline, CDR1 is SGHNT and CDR2 YENEEA. CDR3 length: 18 amino acids. V gave up 7 bases and J gave up 6 bases; unmatched junction bases: 20. The CDR3: CASNHGAGQGSEFQPQHF. The DNA for the CDR3 is TGTGCCAGCAACCACGGGGCAGGACAGGGCAGTGAGTTTCAGCCCCAGCATTTT.

The J gene is TRBJ2-7, the V gene TRBV5-1; 9 bases match TRBD2. Unmatched junction bases numbered 3, after V lost 4 bases and J lost 4 bases. This CDR3 spans 13 amino acids. Germline V gives CDR1 SGHRS, CDR2 YFSETQ. CDR3 region: CASSPSGMYEQYF. CDR3 coding DNA: TGCGCCAGCAGCCCTAGCGGGATGTACGAGCAGTACTTC.

The CDR3 region is CASSQEGTGSSGNTIYF. In DNA, the CDR3 is TGTGCCAGCAGCCAAGAGGGCACCGGAAGCTCTGGAAACACCATATATTTT. The J gene is TRBJ1-3, the V gene TRBV4-2; no clear D. The V end lost 0 bases, the J end lost 0 bases, and 12 bases lay between the germline ends. CDR1 and CDR2 from the germline V gene are LGHNA and YNFKEQ. The CDR3 is 17 amino acids.

The rearrangement links TRBV9 to TRBJ1-2, with D perhaps TRBD1 (6 bases). Germline CDR1 SGDLS, CDR2 YYNGEE. This CDR3 has 17 residues. The V gene lost 4 bases and the J gene lost 1 base, with 20 bases spanning the gap. CDR3 nucleotides: TGTGCCAGCAGCTCCAACCCACAGGGAATTCTTAACTATGGCTACACCTTC. It codes for CASSSNPQGILNYGYTF.

This clone was counted a few times. The V and J genes are TRBV11-2 and TRBJ2-7; D possibly corresponds to TRBD1 (5 bases). Trimming stripped 2 bases from V and 3 bases from J, with 14 bases between. CDR3 length: 15 residues. Germline CDR1 and CDR2: SGHAT and FQNNGV. Here the CDR3 DNA reads TGTGCCAGCAGCTTAAGCCAGGGTTTATTCTACGAGCAGTACTTC. It is translated as CASSLSQGLFYEQYF.

The chain recombines TRBV7-9 with TRBJ2-7, with D maybe TRBD2 (6 bases). This CDR3 is 14 amino acids long. The V end lost 7 bases, the J end lost 0 bases, and 13 bases lay between the germline ends. In germline, CDR1 is SEHNR, CDR2 FQNEAQ (reference sequence). The CDR3 loop reads CASTAGSSSYEQYF. CDR3 DNA: TGTGCCAGCACTGCGGGGTCGAGCTCCTACGAGCAGTACTTC.

CDR3 DNA sequence: TGTGCCAGCAGCCTCAACGGGGGTCTCAATCAGCCCCAGCATTTT. Translating it yields CASSLNGGLNQPQHF. This chain uses TRBV28 with TRBJ1-5, with D possibly being TRBD1 (5 bases). V lost 6 bases and J 3 bases, leaving 15 bases between the germline ends. CDR3 length: 15 residues. Germline CDR1 reads MDHEN; CDR2 reads SYDVKM.

The rearrangement uses TRBV5-8 and TRBJ2-7, with TRBD2 matching 7 bases. The germline V gene encodes CDR1 SGHTS and CDR2 YDEGEE. V dropped 4 bases and J dropped 1; count of bases not matched to a gene: 2. The CDR3 has 13 residues. CDR3 sequence: CASSLLASYEQYF. Here the CDR3 DNA reads TGTGCCAGCAGCCTACTAGCGTCCTACGAGCAGTACTTC. Full variable domain (rest looked up from reference TRBV5-8 and TRBJ2-7): EAGVTQSPTHLIKTRGQQATLRCSPISGHTSVYWYQQALGLGLQFLLWYDEGEERNRGNFPPRFSGRQFPNYSSELNVNALELEDSALYLCASSLLASYEQYFGPGTRLTVT.

The V call is TRBV4-1, the J call TRBJ1-1; 7 bases map to TRBD1. Germline CDR1 reads MGHRA; CDR2 reads YSYEKL. The CDR3 extends over 18 amino acids. Unmatched junction bases numbered 15, after V lost 2 bases and J lost 3 bases. Written as DNA, the CDR3 is TGCGCCAGCAGCCAAACCACAGGGGTCGGACGGAGTCACACTGAAGCTTTCTTT. Translated: CASSQTTGVGRSHTEAFF.

The rearrangement joins TRBV29-1 to TRBJ1-4; D may be TRBD1 (5 bases). This CDR3 comprises 13 residues. V was clipped by 1 base and J by 7 bases, with 10 bases between them. Germline-derived CDR1 and CDR2 are SQVTM and ANQGSEA. The CDR3 nucleotides are TGCAGCGTTGAAGGGACCGGGGGTGAAAAACTGTTTTTT. This gives the protein CSVEGTGGEKLFF.

This clone has more than one count but fewer than ten. The V call is TRBV18, the J call TRBJ1-4; a weak D match, TRBD1 (6 bases). Germline CDR1 and CDR2: KGHSH and LQKENI. V shed 4 bases and J shed 11 bases, with 29 bases lying between them. The CDR3 is made up of 18 amino acids. CDR3 nucleotide sequence: TGTGCCAGCTCACTAATTCCCCCAGGGGACCCTTCTCAGCTGAAACTGTTTTTT. This encodes CASSLIPPGDPSQLKLFF.

The chain recombines TRBV27 with TRBJ2-5; 7 nucleotides agree with TRBD2. Germline values: CDR1 MNHEY, CDR2 SMNVEV (reference sequence). The CDR3 contains 14 residues. Germline trimming cut 6 bases from V and 4 bases from J; bases unmatched to any gene: 8. Here the CDR3 DNA reads TGTGCCAGCAGCCCTACTAGCGCCCGAGAGACCCAGTACTTC. Translated: CASSPTSARETQYF.

V gene TRBV7-6 combines with J gene TRBJ2-5; 10 bases are a match to TRBD2. Matching the DNA end better, TRBJ2-7 makes the J call doubtful. The CDR3 has 15 amino acids. The germline gives CDR1 SGHVS, CDR2 FNYEAQ. The CDR3 protein is CASSLSTSGSYEQYF. CDR3 DNA: TGTGCCAGCAGCTTATCGACTAGCGGGTCCTACGAGCAGTACTTC.

Worth noting for this clone: One junction end disagrees with the germline gene, perhaps due to a read error. The chain joins TRBV10-3 to TRBJ2-2; D might be TRBD2 (5 bases). Germline CDR1 is ENHRY and CDR2 is SYGVKD. The CDR3 is 17 residues long. This CDR3 is CATSESSGGTSTGELFF. CDR3 bases: TGTGCCACCAGTGAGTCGAGTGGCGGAACTAGCACCGGGGAGCTGTTTTTT.

As regards this clone: This sample includes further DNA sequences coding for the same CDR3. The rearrangement joins TRBV7-3 to TRBJ2-2, with 7 bases aligning to TRBD1. The CDR3 is 14 residues long. The V gene end was trimmed by 6 bases and the J gene end by 3 bases; junction bases not matched to a gene: 4. Germline V lookup: CDR1 SGHTA, CDR2 FQGTGA. For the CDR3, the DNA is TGTGCCAGCAGTTCGGGACAGCACACCGGGGAGCTGTTTTTT. Translated: CASSSGQHTGELFF. The variable domain in full, completed from reference TRBV7-3 and TRBJ2-2, reads GAGVSQTPSNKVTEKGKYVELRCDPISGHTALYWYRQSLGQGPEFLIYFQGTGAADDSGLPNDRFFAVRPEGSVSTLKIQRTERGDSAVYLCASSSGQHTGELFFGEGSRLTVL.

The chain employs TRBV7-6 and TRBJ1-1; TRBD1 matches at 10 bases. J gave up 8 bases and V 3 bases, and 6 bases lay outside the gene matches. Germline V lookup: CDR1 SGHVS, CDR2 FNYEAQ. The CDR3 is 14 amino acids. CDR3: CASSFGQGEGEAFF. As DNA, the CDR3 is TGTGCCAGCAGCTTCGGACAGGGGGAAGGGGAAGCTTTCTTT.

The V call is TRBV4-3, the J call TRBJ1-4; TRBD1 matches 7 bases. This CDR3 has 15 residues. In germline, CDR1 is LGHNA, CDR2 YSLEER. The V gene end was trimmed by 4 bases and the J gene end by 5 bases; junction bases not matched to a gene: 7. The CDR3 sequence is CASSLNRGPNEKLFF. CDR3 sequence (DNA): TGCGCCAGCAGCCTAAACAGGGGACCCAATGAAAAACTGTTTTTT.

V and J are TRBV6-5 and TRBJ2-7; 7 nucleotides line up with TRBD2. Germline CDR1 MNHEY, CDR2 SVGAGI. The CDR3 covers 14 residues. The ends lost 2 bases at V and 4 bases at J; junction bases unmatched: 5. In nucleotides, the CDR3 is TGTGCCAGCAGTTACGGCGGGGGAAAATACGAGCAGTACTTC. Translated, it gives CASSYGGGKYEQYF.

This clone was recorded once. V is TRBV19 and J is TRBJ1-5, with a weak D call TRBD1 (6 bases). From germline, CDR1 is LNHDA and CDR2 SQIVND (reference sequence). Trimming took off 3 bases at V and 8 bases at J, with 8 bases between the two ends. The CDR3 has 12 residues. Here the CDR3 reads CASSIGGKPQHF. Here the CDR3 DNA reads TGTGCCAGTAGTATTGGGGGCAAGCCCCAGCATTTT.

The rearrangement joins TRBV4-1 to TRBJ2-2, with D perhaps TRBD2 (6 bases). CDR1 and CDR2 from the germline V gene are MGHRA and YSYEKL. V was shortened by 4 bases and J by 1 base, with 16 bases between the two germline ends. The CDR3 sequence is 17 residues long. The CDR3 protein is CASSRMPGRGNTGELFF. In DNA form, the CDR3 reads TGCGCCAGCAGCCGAATGCCGGGGCGGGGGAACACCGGGGAGCTGTTTTTT.

The chain employs TRBV7-9 and TRBJ2-3; the match to TRBD2 covers 8 bases. The CDR3 consists of 16 residues. CDR1 and CDR2 (germline): SEHNR, FQNEAQ (reference sequence). V lost 5 bases, J lost 3 bases, and 10 bases stayed unmatched. The CDR3 is CASSPTSGASTDTQYF. The CDR3 coding sequence is TGTGCCAGCAGCCCAACTAGCGGAGCGAGTACAGATACGCAGTATTTT.